This T cell receptor (beta chain) was captured by sequencing in a study of T cell responses to AZD1222 COVID-19 vaccine. Study-wide findings and caveats: Repertoire collection took place solely once the T cell response had peaked. Spike-specific TCR breadth and depth rose after two AZD1222 doses. In a largely white British group with more females than males, clonal diversity was possibly underestimated.

This clone appeared a single time. Its matching antigen is unknown. CDR1 DFQATT and CDR2 SNEGSKA come from the germline V gene (reference sequence). CDR3 length: 17 residues. Trimming removed 3 bases from V and 2 bases from J; junction bases left unmatched: 10. TCRdb's copy holds only in-frame clones and misses some; the assay was immunoSEQ multiplex PCR. Here the sample spans tens of thousands of clones, 85% being singletons. V usage is TRBV20-1 and J usage is TRBJ2-6, with 7 nucleotides matching TRBD2. This TCR was recovered from an adult in good health. Sequencing was performed on peripheral blood, taken on day 0 of AZD1222 vaccination. DNA of the CDR3: TGCAGTGCTAGTTACTTCGGGGGGAGGGCTGGGGCCAACGTCCTGACTTTC. It codes for CSASYFGGRAGANVLTF.